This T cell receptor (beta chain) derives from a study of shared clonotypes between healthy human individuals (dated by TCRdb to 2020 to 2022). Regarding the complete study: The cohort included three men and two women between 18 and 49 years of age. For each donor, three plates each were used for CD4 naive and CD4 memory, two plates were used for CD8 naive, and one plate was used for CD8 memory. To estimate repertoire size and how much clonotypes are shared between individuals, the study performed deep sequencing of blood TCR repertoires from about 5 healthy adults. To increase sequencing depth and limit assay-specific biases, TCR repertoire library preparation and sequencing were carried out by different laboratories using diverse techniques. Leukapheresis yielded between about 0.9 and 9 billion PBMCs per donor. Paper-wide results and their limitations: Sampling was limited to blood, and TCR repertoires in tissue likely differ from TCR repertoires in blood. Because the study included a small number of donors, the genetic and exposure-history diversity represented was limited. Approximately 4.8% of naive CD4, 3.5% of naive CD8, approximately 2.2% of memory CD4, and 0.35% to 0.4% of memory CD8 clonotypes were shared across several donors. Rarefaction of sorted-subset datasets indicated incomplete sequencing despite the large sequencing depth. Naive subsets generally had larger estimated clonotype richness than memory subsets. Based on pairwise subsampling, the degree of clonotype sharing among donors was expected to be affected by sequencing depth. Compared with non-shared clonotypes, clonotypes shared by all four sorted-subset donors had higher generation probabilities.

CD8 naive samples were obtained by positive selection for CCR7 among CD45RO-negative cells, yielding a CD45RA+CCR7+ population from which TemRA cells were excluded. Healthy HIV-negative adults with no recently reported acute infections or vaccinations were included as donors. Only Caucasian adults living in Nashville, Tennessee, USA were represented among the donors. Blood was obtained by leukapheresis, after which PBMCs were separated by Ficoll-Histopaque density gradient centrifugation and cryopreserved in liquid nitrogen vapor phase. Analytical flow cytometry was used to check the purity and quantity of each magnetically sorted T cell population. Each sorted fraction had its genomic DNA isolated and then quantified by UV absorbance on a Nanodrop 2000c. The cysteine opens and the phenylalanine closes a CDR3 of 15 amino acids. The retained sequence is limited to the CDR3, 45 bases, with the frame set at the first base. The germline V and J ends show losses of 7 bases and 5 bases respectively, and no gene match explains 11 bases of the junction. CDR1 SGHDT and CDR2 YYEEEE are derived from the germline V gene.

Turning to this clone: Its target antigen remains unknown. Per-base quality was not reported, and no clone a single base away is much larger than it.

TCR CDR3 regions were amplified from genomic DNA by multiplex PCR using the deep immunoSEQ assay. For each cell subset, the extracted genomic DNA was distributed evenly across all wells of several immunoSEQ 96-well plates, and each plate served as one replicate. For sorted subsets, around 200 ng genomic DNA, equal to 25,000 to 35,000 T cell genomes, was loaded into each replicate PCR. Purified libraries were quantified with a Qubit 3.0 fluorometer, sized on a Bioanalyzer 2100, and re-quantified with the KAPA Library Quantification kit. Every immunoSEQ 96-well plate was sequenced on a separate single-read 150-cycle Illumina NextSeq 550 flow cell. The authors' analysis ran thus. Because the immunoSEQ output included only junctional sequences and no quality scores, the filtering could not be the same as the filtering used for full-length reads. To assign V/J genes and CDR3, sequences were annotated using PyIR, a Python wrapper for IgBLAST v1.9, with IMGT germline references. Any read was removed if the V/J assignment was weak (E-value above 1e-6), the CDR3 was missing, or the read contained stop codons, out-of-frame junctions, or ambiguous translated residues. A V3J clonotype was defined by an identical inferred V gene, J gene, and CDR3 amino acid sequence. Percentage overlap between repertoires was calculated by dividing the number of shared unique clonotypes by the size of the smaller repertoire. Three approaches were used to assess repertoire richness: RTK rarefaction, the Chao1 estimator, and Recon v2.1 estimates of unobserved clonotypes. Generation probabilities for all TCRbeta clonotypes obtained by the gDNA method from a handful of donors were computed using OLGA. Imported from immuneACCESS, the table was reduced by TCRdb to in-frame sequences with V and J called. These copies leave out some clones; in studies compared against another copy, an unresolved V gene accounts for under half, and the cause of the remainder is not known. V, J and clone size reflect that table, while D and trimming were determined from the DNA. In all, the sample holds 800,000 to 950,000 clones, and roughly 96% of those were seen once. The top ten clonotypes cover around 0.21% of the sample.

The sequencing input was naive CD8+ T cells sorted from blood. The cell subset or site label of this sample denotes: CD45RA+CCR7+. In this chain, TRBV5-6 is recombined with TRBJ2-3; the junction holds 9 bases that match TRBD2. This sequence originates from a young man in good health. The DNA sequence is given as TGTGCCAGCGTTGTCTCAGCGGGAGGCCGAGATACGCAGTATTTT. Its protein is CASVVSAGGRDTQYF. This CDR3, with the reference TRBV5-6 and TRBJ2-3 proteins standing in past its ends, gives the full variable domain DAGVTQSPTHLIKTRGQQVTLRCSPKSGHDTVSWYQQALGQGPQFIFQYYEEEERQRGNFPDRFSGHQFPNYSSELNVNALLLGDSALYLCASVVSAGGRDTQYFGPGTRLTVL.